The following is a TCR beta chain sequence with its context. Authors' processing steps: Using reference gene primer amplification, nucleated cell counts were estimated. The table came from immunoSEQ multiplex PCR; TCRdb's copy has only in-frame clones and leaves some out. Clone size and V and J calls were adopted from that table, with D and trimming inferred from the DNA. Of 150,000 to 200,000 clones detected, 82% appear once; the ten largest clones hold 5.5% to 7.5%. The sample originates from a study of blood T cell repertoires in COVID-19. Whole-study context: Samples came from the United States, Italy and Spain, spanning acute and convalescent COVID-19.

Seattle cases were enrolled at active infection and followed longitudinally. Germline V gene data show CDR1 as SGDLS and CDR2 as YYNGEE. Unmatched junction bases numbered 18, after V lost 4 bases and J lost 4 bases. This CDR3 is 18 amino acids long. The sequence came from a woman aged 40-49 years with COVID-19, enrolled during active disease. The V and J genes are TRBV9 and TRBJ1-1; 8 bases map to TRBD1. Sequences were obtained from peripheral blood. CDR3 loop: CASSPRTPGQGAGTEAFF. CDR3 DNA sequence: TGTGCCAGCAGCCCTCGCACCCCGGGGCAGGGGGCCGGCACTGAAGCTTTCTTT.